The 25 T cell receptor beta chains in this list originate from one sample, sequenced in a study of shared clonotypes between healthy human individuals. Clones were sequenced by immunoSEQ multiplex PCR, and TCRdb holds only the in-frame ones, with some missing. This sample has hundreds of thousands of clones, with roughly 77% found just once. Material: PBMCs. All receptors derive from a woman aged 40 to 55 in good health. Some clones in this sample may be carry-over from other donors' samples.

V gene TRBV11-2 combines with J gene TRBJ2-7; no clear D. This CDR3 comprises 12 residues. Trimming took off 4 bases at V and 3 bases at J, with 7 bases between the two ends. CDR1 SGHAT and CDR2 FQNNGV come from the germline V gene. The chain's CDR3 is CASSSTGYEQYF. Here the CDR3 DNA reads TGTGCCAGCAGCTCCACGGGCTACGAGCAGTACTTC.

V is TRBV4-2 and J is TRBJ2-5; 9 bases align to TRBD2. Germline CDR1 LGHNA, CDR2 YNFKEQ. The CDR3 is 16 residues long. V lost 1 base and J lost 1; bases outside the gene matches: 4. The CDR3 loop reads CASSQGELAGQETQYF. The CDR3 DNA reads TGTGCCAGCAGCCAAGGGGAACTAGCGGGCCAAGAGACCCAGTACTTC.

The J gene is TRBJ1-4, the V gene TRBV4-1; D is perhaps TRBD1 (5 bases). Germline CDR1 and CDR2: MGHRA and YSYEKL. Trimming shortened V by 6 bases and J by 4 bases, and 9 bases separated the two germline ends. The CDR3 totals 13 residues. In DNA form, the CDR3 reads TGCGCCAGCAGAAGTCAGGGTAATGAAAAACTGTTTTTT. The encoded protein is CASRSQGNEKLFF.

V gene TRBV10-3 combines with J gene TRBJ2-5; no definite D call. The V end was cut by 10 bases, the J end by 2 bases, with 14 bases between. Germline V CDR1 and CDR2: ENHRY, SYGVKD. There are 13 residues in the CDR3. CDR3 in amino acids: CATRKGQQETQYF. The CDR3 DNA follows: TGTGCCACCAGGAAGGGCCAACAAGAGACCCAGTACTTC.

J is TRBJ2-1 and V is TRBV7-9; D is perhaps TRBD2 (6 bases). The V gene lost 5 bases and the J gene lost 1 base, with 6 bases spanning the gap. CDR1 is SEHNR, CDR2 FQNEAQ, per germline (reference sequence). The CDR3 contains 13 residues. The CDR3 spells CASSRESYNEQFF. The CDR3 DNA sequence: TGTGCCAGCAGCCGGGAGTCCTACAATGAGCAGTTCTTC.

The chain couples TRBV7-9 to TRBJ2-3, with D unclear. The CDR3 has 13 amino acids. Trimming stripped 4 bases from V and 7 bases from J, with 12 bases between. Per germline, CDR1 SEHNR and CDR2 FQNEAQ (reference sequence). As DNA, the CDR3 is TGTGCCAGCAGCTCCCCTCCGGCGAATACGCAGTATTTT. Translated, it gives CASSSPPANTQYF.

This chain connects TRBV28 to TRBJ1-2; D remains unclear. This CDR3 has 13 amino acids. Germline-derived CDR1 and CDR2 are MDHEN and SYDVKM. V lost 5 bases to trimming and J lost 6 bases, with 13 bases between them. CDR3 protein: CASSTWSYHGYTF. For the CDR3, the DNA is TGTGCCAGCAGTACCTGGAGCTATCATGGCTACACCTTC.

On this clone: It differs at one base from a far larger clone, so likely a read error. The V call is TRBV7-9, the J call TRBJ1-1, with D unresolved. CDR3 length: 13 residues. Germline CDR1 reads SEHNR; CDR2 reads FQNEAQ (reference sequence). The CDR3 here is CAGSFWGNTEAFF. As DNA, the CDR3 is TGTGCCGGCAGCTTTTGGGGGAACACTGAAGCTTTCTTT.

The CDR3 DNA reads TGTGCCAGCAGTGAATGGGCGCGCCGCAGCACAGATACGCAGTATTTT. This translates into CASSEWARRSTDTQYF. The chain is built from TRBV2 and TRBJ2-3; no firm D call. The CDR3 length is 16 residues. Germline loops: CDR1 SNHLY, CDR2 FYNNEI. With 2 bases removed from V and 0 bases from J, the gap between germline ends came to 12 bases. Combining the CDR3 with reference TRBV2 and TRBJ2-3 gives the whole variable domain EPEVTQTPSHQVTQMGQEVILRCVPISNHLYFYWYRQILGQKVEFLVSFYNNEISEKSEIFDDQFSVERPDGSNFTLKIRSTKLEDSAMYFCASSEWARRSTDTQYFGPGTRLTVL.

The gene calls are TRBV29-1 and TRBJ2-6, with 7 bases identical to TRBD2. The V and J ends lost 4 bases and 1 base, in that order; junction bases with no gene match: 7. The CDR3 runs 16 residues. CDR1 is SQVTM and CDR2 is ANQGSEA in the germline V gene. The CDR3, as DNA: TGCAGCGTTGGCGGGAGCACCACATCTGGGGCCAACGTCCTGACTTTC. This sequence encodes CSVGGSTTSGANVLTF. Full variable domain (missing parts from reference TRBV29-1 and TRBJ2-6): SAVISQKPSRDICQRGTSLTIQCQVDSQVTMMFWYRQQPGQSLTLIATANQGSEATYESGFVIDKFPISRPNLTFSTLTVSNMSPEDSSIYLCSVGGSTTSGANVLTFGAGSRLTVL.

The CDR3 reads CASSLSTQETQYF. CDR3 sequence (DNA): TGTGCCAGCAGCTTATCCACCCAAGAGACCCAGTACTTC. The chain has TRBV7-3 and TRBJ2-5; no reliable D call. Trimming left V 2 bases short and J 1 base short, with 5 bases between. This CDR3 has 13 amino acids. CDR1 is SGHTA, CDR2 FQGTGA, per germline.

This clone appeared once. The CDR3 DNA sequence: TGTGCCAGCAGCTTCAACACCGGACAGGGGGAGGGTGAAAAACTGTTTTTT. Translated, it gives CASSFNTGQGEGEKLFF. The chain employs TRBV7-8 and TRBJ1-4, with TRBD1 matching over 10 bases. The J segment lost 7 bases and the V segment lost 3 bases, leaving 11 bases of the junction unmatched. In germline, CDR1 is SGHVS, CDR2 FQNEAQ. This CDR3 region has 17 residues.

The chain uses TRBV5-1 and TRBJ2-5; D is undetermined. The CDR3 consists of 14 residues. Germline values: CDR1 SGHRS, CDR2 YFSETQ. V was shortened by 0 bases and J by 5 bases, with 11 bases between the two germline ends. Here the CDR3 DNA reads TGCGCCAGCAGCTTGGGACTGAACTTGGAGACCCAGTACTTC. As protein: CASSLGLNLETQYF.

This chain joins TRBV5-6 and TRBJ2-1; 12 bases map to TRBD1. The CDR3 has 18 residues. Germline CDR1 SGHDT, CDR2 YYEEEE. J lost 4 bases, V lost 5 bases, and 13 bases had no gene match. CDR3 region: CASRPGQGAQPLYNEQFF. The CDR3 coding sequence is TGTGCCAGCAGACCGGGACAGGGGGCCCAGCCCCTGTACAATGAGCAGTTCTTC.

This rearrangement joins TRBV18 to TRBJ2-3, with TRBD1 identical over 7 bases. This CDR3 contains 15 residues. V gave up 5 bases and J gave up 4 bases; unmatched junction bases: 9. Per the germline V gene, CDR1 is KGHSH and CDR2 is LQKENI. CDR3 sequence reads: CASSTRQGWSDTQYF. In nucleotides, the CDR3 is TGTGCCAGCTCAACAAGACAGGGATGGTCAGATACGCAGTATTTT.

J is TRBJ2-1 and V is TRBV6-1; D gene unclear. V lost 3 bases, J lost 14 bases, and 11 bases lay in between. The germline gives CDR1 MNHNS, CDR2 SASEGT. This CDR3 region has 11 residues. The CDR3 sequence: CASSDRNSKFF. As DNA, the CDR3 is TGTGCCAGCAGTGACAGGAATTCAAAGTTCTTC.

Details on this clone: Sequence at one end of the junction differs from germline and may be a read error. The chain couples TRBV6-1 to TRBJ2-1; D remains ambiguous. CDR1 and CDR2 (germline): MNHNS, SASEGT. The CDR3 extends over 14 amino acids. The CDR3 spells CTSSLRSSYNEQFF. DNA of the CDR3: TGTACCAGCAGCCTGCGAAGCTCCTACAATGAGCAGTTCTTC.

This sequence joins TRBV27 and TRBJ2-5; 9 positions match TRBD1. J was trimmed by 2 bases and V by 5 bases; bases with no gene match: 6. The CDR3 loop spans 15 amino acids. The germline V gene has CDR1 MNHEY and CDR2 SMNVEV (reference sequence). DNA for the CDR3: TGTGCCAGCAGTGCACCGGGACAGGGACAAGAGACCCAGTACTTC. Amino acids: CASSAPGQGQETQYF.

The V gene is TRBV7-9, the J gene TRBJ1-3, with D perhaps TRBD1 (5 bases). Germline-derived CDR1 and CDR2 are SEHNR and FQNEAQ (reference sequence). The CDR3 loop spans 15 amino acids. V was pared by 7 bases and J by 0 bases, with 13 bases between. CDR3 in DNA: TGTGCCAGCACCCGCGGGGCAGGCTCTGGAAACACCATATATTTT. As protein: CASTRGAGSGNTIYF.

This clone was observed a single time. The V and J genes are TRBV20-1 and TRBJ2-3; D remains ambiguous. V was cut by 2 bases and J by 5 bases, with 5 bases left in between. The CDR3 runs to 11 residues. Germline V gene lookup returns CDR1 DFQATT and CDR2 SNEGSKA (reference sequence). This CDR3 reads CSARPIDTQYF. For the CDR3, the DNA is TGCAGTGCTAGACCAATAGATACGCAGTATTTT.

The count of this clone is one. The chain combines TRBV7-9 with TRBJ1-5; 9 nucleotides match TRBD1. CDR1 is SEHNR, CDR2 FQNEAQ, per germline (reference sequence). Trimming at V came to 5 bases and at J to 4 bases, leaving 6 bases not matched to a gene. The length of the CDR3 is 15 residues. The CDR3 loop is CASSPRGTGNQPQHF. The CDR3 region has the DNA TGTGCCAGCAGCCCTAGGGGGACAGGGAATCAGCCCCAGCATTTT.

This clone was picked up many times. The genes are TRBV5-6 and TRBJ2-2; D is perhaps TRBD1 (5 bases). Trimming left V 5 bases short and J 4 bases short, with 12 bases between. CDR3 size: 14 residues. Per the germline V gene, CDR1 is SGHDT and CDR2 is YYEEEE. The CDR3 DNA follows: TGTGCCAGCAGACCAGGGATTGGCACCGGGGAGCTGTTTTTT. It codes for CASRPGIGTGELFF.

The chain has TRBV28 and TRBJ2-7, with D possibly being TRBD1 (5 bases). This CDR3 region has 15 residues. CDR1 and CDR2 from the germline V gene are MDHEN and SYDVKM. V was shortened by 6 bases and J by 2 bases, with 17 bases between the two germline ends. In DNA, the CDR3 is TGTGCCAGCAGCCATCCCGTAGGGGCGGCCTACGAGCAGTACTTC. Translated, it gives CASSHPVGAAYEQYF.

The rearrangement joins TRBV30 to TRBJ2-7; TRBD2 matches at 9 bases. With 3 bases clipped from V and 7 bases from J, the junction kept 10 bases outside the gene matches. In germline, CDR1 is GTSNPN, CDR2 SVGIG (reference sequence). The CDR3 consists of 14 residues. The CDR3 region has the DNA TGTGCCTGGAGGAGGGTAGCGGGAGATGAGGAGCAGTACTTC. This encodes CAWRRVAGDEEQYF.

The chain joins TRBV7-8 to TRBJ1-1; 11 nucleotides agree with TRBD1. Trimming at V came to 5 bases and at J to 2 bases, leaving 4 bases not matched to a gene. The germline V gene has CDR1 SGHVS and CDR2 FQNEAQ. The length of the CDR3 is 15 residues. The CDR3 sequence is CASSPGQGVNTEAFF. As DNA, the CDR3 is TGTGCCAGCAGCCCGGGACAGGGGGTAAACACTGAAGCTTTCTTT.